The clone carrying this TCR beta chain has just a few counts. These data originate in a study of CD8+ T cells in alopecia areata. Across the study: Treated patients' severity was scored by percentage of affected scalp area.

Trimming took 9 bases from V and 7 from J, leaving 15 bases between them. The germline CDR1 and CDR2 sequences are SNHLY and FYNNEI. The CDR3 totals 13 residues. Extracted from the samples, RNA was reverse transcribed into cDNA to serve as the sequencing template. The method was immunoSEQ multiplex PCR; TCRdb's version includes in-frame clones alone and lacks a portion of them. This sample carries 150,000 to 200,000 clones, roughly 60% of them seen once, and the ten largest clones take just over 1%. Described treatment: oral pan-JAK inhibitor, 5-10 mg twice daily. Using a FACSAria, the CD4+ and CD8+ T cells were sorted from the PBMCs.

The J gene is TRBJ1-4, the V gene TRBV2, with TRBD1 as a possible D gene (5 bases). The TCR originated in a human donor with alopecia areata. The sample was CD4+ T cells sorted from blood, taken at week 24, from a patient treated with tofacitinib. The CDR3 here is CASRDGVGEKLFF. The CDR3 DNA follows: TGTGCCAGTCGGGACGGCGTGGGTGAAAAACTGTTTTTT.